A single sample is the source of the 12 T cell receptor beta chains below, sequenced in a study of T cell changes during pregnancy in multiple sclerosis. Clones were read by immunoSEQ multiplex PCR, and TCRdb kept only the in-frame ones, dropping some. The sample lists over 35,000 clones, approximately 90% occurring once. The material was CD4+ T cells from peripheral blood mononuclear cells, obtained in the first trimester of pregnancy. The origin of the receptors is a female donor in good health, enrolled as a control in a pregnancy study.

The gene calls are TRBV5-1 and TRBJ1-2; TRBD1 is a possible D gene (5 bases). With 4 bases removed from V and 4 bases from J, the gap between germline ends came to 14 bases. The germline V gene has CDR1 SGHRS and CDR2 YFSETQ. CDR3 length: 14 residues. The CDR3 here is CASSPSDTGYGYTF. DNA of the CDR3: TGCGCCAGCAGCCCGTCGGACACGGGCTATGGCTACACCTTC. The full variable domain, in which reference TRBV5-1 and TRBJ1-2 provide the parts outside the CDR3, is KAGVTQTPRYLIKTRGQQVTLSCSPISGHRSVSWYQQTPGQGLQFLFEYFSETQRNKGNFPGRFSGRQFSNSRSEMNVSTLELGDSALYLCASSPSDTGYGYTFGSGTRLTVV.

CDR3 DNA: TGTGCCAGCAGCGTTAGCGGGGGGCAGTTCTTC. It specifies CASSVSGGQFF. The chain joins TRBV2 to TRBJ2-1; TRBD2 matches 9 bases. Germline-derived CDR1 and CDR2 are SNHLY and FYNNEI. The V gene end was trimmed by 6 bases and the J gene end by 12 bases; junction bases not matched to a gene: 3. The CDR3 covers 11 residues.

V is TRBV14 and J is TRBJ2-5; the match to TRBD2 covers 8 bases. From germline, CDR1 is SGHDN and CDR2 FVKESK. Losses at the gene ends were 2 bases for V and 4 bases for J; bases not matched to a gene: 18. The CDR3 is 19 residues long. The DNA for the CDR3 is TGTGCCAGCAGCCAACAGACGCCCCAAAGCCGGGGGGGCAGAGAGACCCAGTACTTC. This sequence encodes CASSQQTPQSRGGRETQYF.

V and J are TRBV28 and TRBJ1-2, with D perhaps matching TRBD1 (5 bases). Germline V gene sequence: CDR1 MDHEN, CDR2 SYDVKM. The CDR3 loop spans 15 amino acids. V lost 6 bases and J 5 bases, leaving 19 bases between the germline ends. CDR3 bases: TGTGCCAGCAGAGGGGAGGGGTCGCTAACGTATGGCTACACCTTC. Protein product: CASRGEGSLTYGYTF.

V and J are TRBV6-5 and TRBJ2-3, with TRBD1 as a possible D gene (5 bases). The CDR3 totals 13 residues. Germline loops: CDR1 MNHEY, CDR2 SVGAGI. Trimming removed 6 bases at V and 3 bases at J, with 10 bases between. CDR3 in amino acids: CASRVAGTDTQYF. The CDR3 DNA reads as TGTGCCAGCAGGGTAGCAGGGACAGATACGCAGTATTTT.

The gene calls are TRBV6-5 and TRBJ1-2; weak D call: TRBD1 (5 bases). V shed 0 bases and J shed 7 bases, with 18 bases lying between them. CDR1 MNHEY and CDR2 SVGAGI come from the germline V gene. The length of the CDR3 is 16 residues. The CDR3 sequence is CASSYSGGGMSIGYTF. CDR3 DNA sequence: TGTGCCAGCAGTTACTCGGGGGGGGGAATGTCCATTGGCTACACCTTC.

V gene TRBV7-9 combines with J gene TRBJ2-3; TRBD2 matches 10 bases. This CDR3 contains 16 residues. The germline V gene has CDR1 SEHNR and CDR2 FQNEAQ (reference sequence). Trimming took 6 bases from V and 6 from J; bases not matched to a gene: 12. CDR3 nucleotides: TGTGCCAGCAGTTTAAGGGGTAGCGGGGGGACGGATACGCAGTATTTT. Encoded protein: CASSLRGSGGTDTQYF. Full variable domain (outside the CDR3, taken from reference TRBV7-9 and TRBJ2-3): DTGVSQNPRHKITKRGQNVTFRCDPISEHNRLYWYRQTLGQGPEFLTYFQNEAQLEKSRLLSDRFSAERPKGSFSTLEIQRTEQGDSAMYLCASSLRGSGGTDTQYFGPGTRLTVL.

The chain combines TRBV29-1 with TRBJ1-2; D not certain. This CDR3 has 15 residues. CDR1 is SQVTM, CDR2 ANQGSEA, per germline. Trimming removed 8 bases at V and 0 bases at J, with 19 bases between. The CDR3 nucleotides read TGCAGCACCCACTCATTAAATCCAACTAACTATGGCTACACCTTC. Protein sequence: CSTHSLNPTNYGYTF.

V is TRBV27 and J is TRBJ1-4, with TRBD1 as a possible D gene (6 bases). The CDR3 is 15 amino acids. Looked up from germline, CDR1 is MNHEY and CDR2 is SMNVEV (reference sequence). V was trimmed by 4 bases and J by 5 bases, leaving 14 bases between them. CDR3 coding DNA: TGTGCCAGCAGTTCGGGGGGCAGGAGGAATGAAAAACTGTTTTTT. Its translation: CASSSGGRRNEKLFF.

The V gene is TRBV9, the J gene TRBJ1-1; 8 bases align to TRBD1. J gave up 1 base and V 2 bases, and 4 bases lay outside the gene matches. Germline assignment: CDR1 SGDLS and CDR2 YYNGEE. The CDR3 has 15 residues. CDR3 in amino acids: CASSVAGGWNTEAFF. In DNA form, the CDR3 reads TGTGCCAGCAGCGTCGCAGGGGGCTGGAACACTGAAGCTTTCTTT.

The V call is TRBV7-9, the J call TRBJ1-1, with D unclear. CDR3 length: 15 residues. V was cut by 5 bases and J by 3 bases, with 16 bases left in between. In germline, CDR1 is SEHNR, CDR2 FQNEAQ (reference sequence). This chain's CDR3 is CASSVSGRRDTEAFF. The CDR3 DNA is TGTGCCAGCAGCGTCTCAGGTAGGAGGGACACTGAAGCTTTCTTT.

This clone was recorded once. The V call is TRBV6-1, the J call TRBJ1-2, with D possibly matching TRBD1 (6 bases). The CDR3 extends over 15 amino acids. V lost 1 base and J 0 bases, leaving 9 bases between the germline ends. Germline values: CDR1 MNHNS, CDR2 SASEGT. The CDR3 DNA is TGTGCCAGCAGTGAAGGAACAGGGTCTAACTATGGCTACACCTTC. As protein: CASSEGTGSNYGYTF.